This T cell receptor (beta chain) was recovered during a study of T cell responses to AZD1222 COVID-19 vaccine. Germline V CDR1 and CDR2: SNHLY, FYNNEI. The trim removed 4 bases at V and 7 bases at J, leaving 3 bases unmatched. The CDR3 runs 15 residues. Comments on this clone: The antigen remains unidentified.

Study-level findings and limits: Vaccine-related CD4 TCRs covered spike, predominating at 160-218 and 743-854.

TCRdb keeps only in-frame clones here, not all; method: immunoSEQ multiplex PCR. The sample contains about 130,000 clones, around 91% of which appear only once. The chain recombines TRBV2 with TRBJ2-1; TRBD2 matches at 14 bases. Sequencing was performed on peripheral blood, taken on day 0 of MenACWY control vaccination. The sequence was obtained from an adult in good health. The CDR3 sequence is CASSAGLAGVNEQFF. Written as DNA, the CDR3 is TGTGCCAGCAGTGCGGGACTAGCGGGAGTAAATGAGCAGTTCTTC.